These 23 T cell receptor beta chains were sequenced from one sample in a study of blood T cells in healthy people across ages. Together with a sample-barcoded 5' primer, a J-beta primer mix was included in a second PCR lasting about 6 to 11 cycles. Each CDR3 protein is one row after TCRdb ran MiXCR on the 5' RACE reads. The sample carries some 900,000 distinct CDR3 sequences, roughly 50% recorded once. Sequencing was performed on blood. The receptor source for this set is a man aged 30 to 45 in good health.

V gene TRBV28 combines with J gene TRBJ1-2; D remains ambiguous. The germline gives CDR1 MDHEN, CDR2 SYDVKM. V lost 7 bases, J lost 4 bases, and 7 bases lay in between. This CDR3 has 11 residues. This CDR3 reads CASIEGYGYTF. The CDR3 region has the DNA TGTGCCAGCATCGAGGGCTATGGCTACACCTTC.

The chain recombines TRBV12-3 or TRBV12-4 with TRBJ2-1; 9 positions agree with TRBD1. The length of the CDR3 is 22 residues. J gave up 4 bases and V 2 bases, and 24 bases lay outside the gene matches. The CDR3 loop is CASSLPFVGTGTLATKYNEQFF. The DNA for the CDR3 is TGTGCCAGCAGTTTACCGTTTGTCGGGACAGGGACCCTAGCCACGAAATACAATGAGCAGTTCTTC.

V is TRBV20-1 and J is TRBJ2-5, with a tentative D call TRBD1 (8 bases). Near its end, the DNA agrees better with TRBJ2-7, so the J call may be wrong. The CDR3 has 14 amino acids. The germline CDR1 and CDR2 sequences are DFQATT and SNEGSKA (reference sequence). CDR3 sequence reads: CSAVDRGGTYEQYF. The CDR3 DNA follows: TGCAGTGCAGTAGACAGGGGAGGGACCTACGAGCAGTACTTC.

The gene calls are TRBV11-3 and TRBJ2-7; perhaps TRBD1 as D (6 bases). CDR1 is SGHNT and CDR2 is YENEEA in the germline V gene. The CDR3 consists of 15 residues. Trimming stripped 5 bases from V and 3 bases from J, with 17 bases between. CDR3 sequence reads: CASSPMDSPRYEQYF. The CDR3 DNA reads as TGTGCCAGCAGCCCAATGGACAGCCCTCGCTACGAGCAGTACTTC.

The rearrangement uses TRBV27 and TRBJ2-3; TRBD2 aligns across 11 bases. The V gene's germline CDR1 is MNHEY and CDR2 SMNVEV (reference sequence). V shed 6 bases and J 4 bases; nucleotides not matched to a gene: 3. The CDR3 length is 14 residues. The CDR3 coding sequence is TGTGCCAGCAGGACTAGCGGGGCTTCAGATACGCAGTATTTT. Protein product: CASRTSGASDTQYF.

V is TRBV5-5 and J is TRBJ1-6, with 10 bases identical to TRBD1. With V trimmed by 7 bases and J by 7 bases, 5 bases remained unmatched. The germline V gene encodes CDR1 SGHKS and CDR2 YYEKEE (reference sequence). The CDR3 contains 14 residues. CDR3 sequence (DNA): TGTGCCAGCGGGGGACAGGGGCTCAATTCACCCCTCCACTTT. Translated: CASGGQGLNSPLHF. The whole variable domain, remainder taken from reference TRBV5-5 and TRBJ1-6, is DAGVTQSPTHLIKTRGQQVTLRCSPISGHKSVSWYQQVLGQGPQFIFQYYEKEERGRGNFPDRFSARQFPNYSSELNVNALLLGDSALYLCASGGQGLNSPLHFGNGTRLTVT.

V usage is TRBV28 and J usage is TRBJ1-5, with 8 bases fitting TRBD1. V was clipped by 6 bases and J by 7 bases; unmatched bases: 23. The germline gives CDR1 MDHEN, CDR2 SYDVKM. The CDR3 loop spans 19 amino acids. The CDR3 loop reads CASRTLPLRQGSYGQPQHF. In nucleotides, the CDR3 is TGTGCCAGCAGGACCCTACCCCTACGACAGGGGAGTTACGGGCAGCCCCAGCATTTT.

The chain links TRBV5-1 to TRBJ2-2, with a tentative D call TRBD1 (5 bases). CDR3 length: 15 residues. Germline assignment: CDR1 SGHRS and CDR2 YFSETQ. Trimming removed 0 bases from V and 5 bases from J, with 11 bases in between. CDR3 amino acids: CASSLVLGETGELFF. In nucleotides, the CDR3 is TGCGCCAGCAGCTTGGTGCTAGGGGAAACCGGGGAGCTGTTTTTT.

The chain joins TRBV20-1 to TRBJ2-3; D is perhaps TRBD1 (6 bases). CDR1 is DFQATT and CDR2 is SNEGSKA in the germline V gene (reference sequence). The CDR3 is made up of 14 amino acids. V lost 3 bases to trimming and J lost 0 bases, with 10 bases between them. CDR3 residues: CSASTTGSTDTQYF. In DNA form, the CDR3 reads TGCAGTGCTAGCACTACAGGGAGCACAGATACGCAGTATTTT.

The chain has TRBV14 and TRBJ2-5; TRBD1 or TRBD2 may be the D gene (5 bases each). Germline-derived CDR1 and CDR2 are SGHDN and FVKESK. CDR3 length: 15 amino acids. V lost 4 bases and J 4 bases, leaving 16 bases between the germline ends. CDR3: CASSPTGGSGETQYF. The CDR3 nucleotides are TGTGCCAGCAGCCCTACAGGAGGTTCAGGAGAGACCCAGTACTTC. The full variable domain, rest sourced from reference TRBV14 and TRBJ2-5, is EAGVTQFPSHSVIEKGQTVTLRCDPISGHDNLYWYRRVMGKEIKFLLHFVKESKQDESGMPNNRFLAERTGGTYSTLKVQPAELEDSGVYFCASSPTGGSGETQYFGPGTRLLVL.

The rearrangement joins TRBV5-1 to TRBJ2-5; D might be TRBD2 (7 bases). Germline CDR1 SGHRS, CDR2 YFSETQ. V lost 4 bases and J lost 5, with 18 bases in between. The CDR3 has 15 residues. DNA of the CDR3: TGCGCCAGCAGCATTAATGGGGGGGCCGATGAGACCCAGTACTTC. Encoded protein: CASSINGGADETQYF. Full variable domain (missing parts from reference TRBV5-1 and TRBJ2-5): KAGVTQTPRYLIKTRGQQVTLSCSPISGHRSVSWYQQTPGQGLQFLFEYFSETQRNKGNFPGRFSGRQFSNSRSEMNVSTLELGDSALYLCASSINGGADETQYFGPGTRLLVL.

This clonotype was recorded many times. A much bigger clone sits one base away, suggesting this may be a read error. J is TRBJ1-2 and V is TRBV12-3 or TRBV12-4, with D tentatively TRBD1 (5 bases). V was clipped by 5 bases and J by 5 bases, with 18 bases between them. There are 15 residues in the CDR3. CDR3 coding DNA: TGTGCCAGCAGTCCCGCGGCGGGACGTATTTATGGCTACACCTTC. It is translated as CASSPAAGRIYGYTF.

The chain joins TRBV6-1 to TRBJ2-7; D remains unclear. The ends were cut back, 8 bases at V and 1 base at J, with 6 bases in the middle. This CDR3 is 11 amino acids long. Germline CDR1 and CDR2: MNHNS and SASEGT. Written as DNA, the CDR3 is TGTGCCAGCGCTCAATCCTACGAGCAGTACTTC. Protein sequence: CASAQSYEQYF.

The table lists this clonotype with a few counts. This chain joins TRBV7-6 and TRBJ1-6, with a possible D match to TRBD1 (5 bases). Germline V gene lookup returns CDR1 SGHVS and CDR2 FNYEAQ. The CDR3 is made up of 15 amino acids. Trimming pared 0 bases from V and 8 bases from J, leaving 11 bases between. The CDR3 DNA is TGTGCCAGCAGCTTAGCGCCGGGGCGGGATTCACCCCTCCACTTT. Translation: CASSLAPGRDSPLHF.

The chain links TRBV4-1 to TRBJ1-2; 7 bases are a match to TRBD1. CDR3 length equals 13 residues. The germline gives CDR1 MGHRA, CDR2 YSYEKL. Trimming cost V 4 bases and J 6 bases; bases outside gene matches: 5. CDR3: CASSPDRAHGYTF. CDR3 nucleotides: TGCGCCAGCAGCCCCGACAGGGCCCATGGCTACACCTTC.

The CDR3 protein is CSARVVVQSAEQFF. CDR3 in DNA: TGCAGTGCTAGAGTAGTCGTACAGTCGGCTGAGCAGTTCTTC. This chain connects TRBV20-1 to TRBJ2-1; no reliable D call. Germline V gene sequence: CDR1 DFQATT, CDR2 SNEGSKA (reference sequence). V lost 1 base, J lost 9 bases, and 16 bases lay in between. CDR3 length: 14 amino acids.

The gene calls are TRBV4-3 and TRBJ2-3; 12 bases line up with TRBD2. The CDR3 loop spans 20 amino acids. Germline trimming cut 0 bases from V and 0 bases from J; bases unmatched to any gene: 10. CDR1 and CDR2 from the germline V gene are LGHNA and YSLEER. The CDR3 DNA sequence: TGCGCCAGCAGCCAAGATGGGCTAGCGGGGGGGATACCTAGCACAGATACGCAGTATTTT. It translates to CASSQDGLAGGIPSTDTQYF.

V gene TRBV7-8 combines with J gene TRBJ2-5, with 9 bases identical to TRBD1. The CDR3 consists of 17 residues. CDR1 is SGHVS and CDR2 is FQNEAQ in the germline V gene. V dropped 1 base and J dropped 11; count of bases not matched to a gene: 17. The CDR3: CASSLDTGGLVINEQYF. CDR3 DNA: TGTGCCAGCAGCTTAGACACAGGGGGCCTAGTGATTAATGAGCAGTACTTC.

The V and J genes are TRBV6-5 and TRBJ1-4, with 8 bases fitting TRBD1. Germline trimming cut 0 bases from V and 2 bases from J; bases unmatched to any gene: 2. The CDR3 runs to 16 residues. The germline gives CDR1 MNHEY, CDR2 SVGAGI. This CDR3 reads CASSYSRTGTNEKLFF. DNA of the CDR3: TGTGCCAGCAGTTACTCACGGACAGGGACTAATGAAAAACTGTTTTTT.

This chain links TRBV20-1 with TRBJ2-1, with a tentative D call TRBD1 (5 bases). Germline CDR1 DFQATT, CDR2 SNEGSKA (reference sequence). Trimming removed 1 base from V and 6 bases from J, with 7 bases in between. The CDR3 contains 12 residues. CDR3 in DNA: TGCAGTGCTAGAGGACAGAGCAATGAGCAGTTCTTC. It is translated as CSARGQSNEQFF.

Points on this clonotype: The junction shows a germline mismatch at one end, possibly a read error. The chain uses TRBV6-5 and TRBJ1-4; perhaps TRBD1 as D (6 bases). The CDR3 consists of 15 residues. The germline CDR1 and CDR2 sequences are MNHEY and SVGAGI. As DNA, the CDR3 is TGTGCCAGCAGGCCCGGGACAACCGCTAATGAAGAACTGTTTTTT. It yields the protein CASRPGTTANEELFF.

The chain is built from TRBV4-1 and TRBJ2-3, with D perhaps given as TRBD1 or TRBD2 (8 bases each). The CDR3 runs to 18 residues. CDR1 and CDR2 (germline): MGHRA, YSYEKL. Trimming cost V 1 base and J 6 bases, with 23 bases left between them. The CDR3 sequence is CASSQVSGTGVIGDTQYF. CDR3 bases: TGCGCCAGCAGCCAAGTTAGCGGGACAGGAGTTATAGGCGATACGCAGTATTTT.

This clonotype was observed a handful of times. In nucleotides, the CDR3 is TGTGCCAGCAGTTCCCCGACCTTGGTAGCATATGGCTACACCTTC. This sequence encodes CASSSPTLVAYGYTF. J is TRBJ1-2 and V is TRBV28, with D unresolved. Deletions cut 4 bases from V and 5 bases from J, with 17 bases between. This CDR3 spans 15 amino acids. Germline CDR1 and CDR2: MDHEN and SYDVKM.